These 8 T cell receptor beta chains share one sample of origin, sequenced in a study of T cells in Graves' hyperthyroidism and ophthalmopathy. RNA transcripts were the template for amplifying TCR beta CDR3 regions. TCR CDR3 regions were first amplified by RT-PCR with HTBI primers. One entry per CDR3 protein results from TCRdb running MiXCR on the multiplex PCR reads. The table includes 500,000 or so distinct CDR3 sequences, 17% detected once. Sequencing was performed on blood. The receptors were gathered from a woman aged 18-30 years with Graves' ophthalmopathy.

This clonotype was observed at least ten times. Here the CDR3 reads CASTQGGVRGYTF. In nucleotides, the CDR3 is TGTGCCAGCACCCAAGGGGGGGTCAGAGGCTACACCTTC. The chain uses TRBV28 and TRBJ1-2; D is perhaps TRBD1 (6 bases). The CDR3 has 13 residues. Germline V gene sequence: CDR1 MDHEN, CDR2 SYDVKM. V was clipped by 7 bases and J by 8 bases, with 17 bases between them.

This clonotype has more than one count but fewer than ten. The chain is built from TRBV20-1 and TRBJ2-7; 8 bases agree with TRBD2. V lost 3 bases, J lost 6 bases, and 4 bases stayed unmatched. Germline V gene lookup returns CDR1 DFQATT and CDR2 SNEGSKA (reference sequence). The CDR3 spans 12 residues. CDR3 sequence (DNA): TGCAGTGCTAGTGGACTAGCTGGCGAGCAGTACTTC. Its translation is CSASGLAGEQYF.

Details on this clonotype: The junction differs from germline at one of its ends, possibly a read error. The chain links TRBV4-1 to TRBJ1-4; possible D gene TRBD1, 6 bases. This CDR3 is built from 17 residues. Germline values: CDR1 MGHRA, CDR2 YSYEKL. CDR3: CASNQLPTGTRNEKLFF. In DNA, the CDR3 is TGCGCCAGCAACCAACTCCCTACAGGGACCCGTAATGAAAAACTGTTTTTT.

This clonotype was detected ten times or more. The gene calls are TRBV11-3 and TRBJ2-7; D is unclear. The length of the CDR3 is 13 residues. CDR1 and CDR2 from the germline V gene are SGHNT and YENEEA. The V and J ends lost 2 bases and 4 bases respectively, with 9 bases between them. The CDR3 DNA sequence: TGTGCCAGCAGCTTAAGGTCCGGTTACGAGCAGTACTTC. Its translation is CASSLRSGYEQYF.

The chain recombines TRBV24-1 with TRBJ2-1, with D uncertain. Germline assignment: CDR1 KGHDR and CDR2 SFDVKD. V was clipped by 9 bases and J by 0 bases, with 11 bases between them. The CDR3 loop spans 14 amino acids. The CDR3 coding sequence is TGTGCCACCGGTCATTTGAGCTCCTACAATGAGCAGTTCTTC. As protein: CATGHLSSYNEQFF.

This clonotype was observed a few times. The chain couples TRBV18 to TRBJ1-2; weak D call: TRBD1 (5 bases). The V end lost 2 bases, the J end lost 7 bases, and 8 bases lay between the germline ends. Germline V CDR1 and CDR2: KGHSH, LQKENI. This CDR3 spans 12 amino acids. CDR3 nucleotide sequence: TGTGCCAGCTCACCATCGACAGCTGGCTACACCTTC. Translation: CASSPSTAGYTF.

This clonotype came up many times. CDR3 region: CSVVHPSSYNEQFF. The CDR3 nucleotides read TGCAGCGTTGTTCACCCTAGCTCCTACAATGAGCAGTTCTTC. The rearrangement joins TRBV29-1 to TRBJ2-1, with D uncertain. From germline, CDR1 is SQVTM and CDR2 ANQGSEA. V shed 4 bases and J shed 0 bases, with 10 bases lying between them. The CDR3 spans 14 residues.

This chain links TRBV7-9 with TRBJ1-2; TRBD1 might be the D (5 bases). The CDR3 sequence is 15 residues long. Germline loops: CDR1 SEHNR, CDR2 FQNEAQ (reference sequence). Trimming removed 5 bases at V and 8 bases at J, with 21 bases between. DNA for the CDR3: TGTGCCAGCAGCCCAGCGCGGGACCCTCGAATCGGCTACACCTTC. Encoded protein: CASSPARDPRIGYTF.